The TCR beta chain under discussion was sequenced for a study of Ad26.COV2.S vaccination and SARS-CoV-2 variants. Repertoires were generated with immunoSEQ multiplex PCR, while TCRdb's copy carries only in-frame clones and drops some. Here the sample spans about 350,000 clones, about 85% being singletons. The CDR3 covers 13 residues. V lost 4 bases and J lost 7; bases outside the gene matches: 5. Germline CDR1 is SGHTS and CDR2 is YDEGEE. As to treatment: around 19 received Ad26.COV2.S at low or high dose, single or two shots; about 5 received placebo; per-sample allocation not given. Vaccine and placebo recipients were sampled on day 63 after the first injection.

The J gene is TRBJ1-5, the V gene TRBV5-8; 7 bases line up with TRBD1. The sample in question was peripheral blood, obtained in a trial of Ad26.COV2.S vaccine versus placebo. This clonotype originated in a person aged 18-60 years who received the Ad26.COV2.S COVID-19 vaccine or a placebo. CDR3 DNA: TGTGCCAGCAGCCTGGACAGGTTCCAGCCCCAGCATTTT. Translated: CASSLDRFQPQHF.